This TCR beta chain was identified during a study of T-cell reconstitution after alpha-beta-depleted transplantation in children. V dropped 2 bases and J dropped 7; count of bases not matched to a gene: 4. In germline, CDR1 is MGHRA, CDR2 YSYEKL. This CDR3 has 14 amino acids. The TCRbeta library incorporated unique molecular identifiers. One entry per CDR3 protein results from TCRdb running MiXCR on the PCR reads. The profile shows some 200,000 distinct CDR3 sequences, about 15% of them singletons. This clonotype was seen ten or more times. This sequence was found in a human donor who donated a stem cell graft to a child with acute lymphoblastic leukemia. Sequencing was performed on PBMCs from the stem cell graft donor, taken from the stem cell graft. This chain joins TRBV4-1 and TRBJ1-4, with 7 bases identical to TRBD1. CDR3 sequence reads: CASSQRQGGEKLFF. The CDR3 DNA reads TGCGCCAGCAGCCAAAGACAGGGAGGTGAAAAACTGTTTTTT.